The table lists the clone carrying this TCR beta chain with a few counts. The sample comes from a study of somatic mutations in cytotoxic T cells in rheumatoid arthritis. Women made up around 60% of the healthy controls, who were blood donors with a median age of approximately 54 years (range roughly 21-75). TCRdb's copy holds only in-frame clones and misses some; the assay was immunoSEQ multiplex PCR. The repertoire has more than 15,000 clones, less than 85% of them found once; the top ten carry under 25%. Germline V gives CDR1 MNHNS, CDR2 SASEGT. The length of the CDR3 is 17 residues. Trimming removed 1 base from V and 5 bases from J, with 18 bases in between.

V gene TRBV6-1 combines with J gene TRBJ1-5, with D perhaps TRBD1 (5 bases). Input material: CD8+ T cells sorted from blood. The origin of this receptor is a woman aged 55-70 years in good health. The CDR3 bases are TGTGCCAGCAGTGAAGTTCTACCTTGGGGGGGTGATCAGCCCCAGCATTTT. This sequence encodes CASSEVLPWGGDQPQHF.